Listed here are 2 T cell receptor beta chains from one sample, sequenced in a study of T cells in Graves' hyperthyroidism and ophthalmopathy. Amplified TCR beta CDR3 regions came from RNA transcripts. In the first-round RT-PCR of the TCR CDR3, the HTBI primer set was used. In TCRdb, the multiplex PCR reads were re-called with MiXCR into one record per CDR3 protein. This table has hundreds of thousands of distinct CDR3 sequences, around 21% appearing once. The sample comprised blood. Source of these receptors: a man under 40 with Graves' ophthalmopathy.

The CDR3, as DNA: TGCGCCAGCAGCAAGGGAACGGGGTATTACAATGAGCAGTTCTTC. Its translation is CASSKGTGYYNEQFF. V usage is TRBV5-1 and J usage is TRBJ2-1; maybe TRBD2 (5 bases). Trimming shortened V by 4 bases and J by 4 bases, and 15 bases separated the two germline ends. Germline V gene lookup returns CDR1 SGHRS and CDR2 YFSETQ. The CDR3 length is 15 residues.

The table lists this clonotype with a count of one. V gene TRBV7-9 combines with J gene TRBJ2-7, with D tentatively TRBD2 (6 bases). V lost 7 bases and J 2 bases, leaving 12 bases between the germline ends. CDR3 size: 13 residues. Germline V gene lookup returns CDR1 SEHNR and CDR2 FQNEAQ (reference sequence). The CDR3 nucleotides read TGTGCCAGCAAAGCGGGTGATCCCTACGAGCAGTACTTC. Translation: CASKAGDPYEQYF.